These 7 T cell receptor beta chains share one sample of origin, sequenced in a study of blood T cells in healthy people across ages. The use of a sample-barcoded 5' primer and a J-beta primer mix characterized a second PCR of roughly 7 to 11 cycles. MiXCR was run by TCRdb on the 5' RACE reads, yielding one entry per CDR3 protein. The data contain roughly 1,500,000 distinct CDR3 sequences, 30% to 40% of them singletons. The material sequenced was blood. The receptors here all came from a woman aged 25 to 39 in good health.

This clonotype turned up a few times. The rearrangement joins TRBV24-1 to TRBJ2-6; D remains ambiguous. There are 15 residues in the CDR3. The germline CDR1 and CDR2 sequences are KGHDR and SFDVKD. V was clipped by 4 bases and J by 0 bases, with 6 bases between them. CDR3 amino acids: CATSEGISGANVLTF. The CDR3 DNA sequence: TGTGCCACCAGTGAGGGCATCTCTGGGGCCAACGTCCTGACTTTC.

CDR3 region: CASSLLGQGSPYEQYF. CDR3 nucleotide sequence: TGTGCCAGCAGCTTGCTGGGACAGGGGTCCCCCTACGAGCAGTACTTC. The V gene is TRBV5-6, the J gene TRBJ2-7; TRBD1 agrees at 10 bases. The J segment lost 2 bases and the V segment lost 1 base, leaving 6 bases of the junction unmatched. The length of the CDR3 is 16 residues. Germline lookup yields CDR1 SGHDT and CDR2 YYEEEE.

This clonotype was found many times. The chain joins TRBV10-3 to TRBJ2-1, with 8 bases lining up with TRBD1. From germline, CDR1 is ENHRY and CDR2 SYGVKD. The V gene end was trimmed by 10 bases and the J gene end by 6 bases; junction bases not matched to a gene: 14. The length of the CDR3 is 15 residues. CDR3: CATRTGTGSPNEQFF. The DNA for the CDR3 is TGTGCCACGCGAACCGGGACAGGTTCGCCCAATGAGCAGTTCTTC.

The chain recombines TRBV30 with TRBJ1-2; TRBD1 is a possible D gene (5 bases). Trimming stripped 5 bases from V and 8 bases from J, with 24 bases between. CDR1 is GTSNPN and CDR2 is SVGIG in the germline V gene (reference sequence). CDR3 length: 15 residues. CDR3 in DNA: TGTGCCTGGTCGAGAAATCCCACGGCCCCAGGGGGCTACACCTTC. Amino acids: CAWSRNPTAPGGYTF.

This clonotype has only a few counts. CDR3 bases: TGTGCCAGCAGTTCGGCGGGAGGCCCGAACAATGAGCAGTTCTTC. This sequence encodes CASSSAGGPNNEQFF. The J gene is TRBJ2-1, the V gene TRBV27; TRBD2 agrees at 8 bases. This CDR3 has 15 amino acids. V lost 4 bases to trimming and J lost 5 bases; unmatched junction nucleotides: 7. Looked up from germline, CDR1 is MNHEY and CDR2 is SMNVEV (reference sequence).

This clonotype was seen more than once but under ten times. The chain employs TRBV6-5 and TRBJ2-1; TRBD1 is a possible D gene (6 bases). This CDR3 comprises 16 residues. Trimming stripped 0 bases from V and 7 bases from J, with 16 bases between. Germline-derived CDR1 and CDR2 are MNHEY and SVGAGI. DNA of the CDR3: TGTGCCAGCAGTTACTCCGACAGGCCCCCCTCGAATGAGCAGTTCTTC. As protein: CASSYSDRPPSNEQFF.

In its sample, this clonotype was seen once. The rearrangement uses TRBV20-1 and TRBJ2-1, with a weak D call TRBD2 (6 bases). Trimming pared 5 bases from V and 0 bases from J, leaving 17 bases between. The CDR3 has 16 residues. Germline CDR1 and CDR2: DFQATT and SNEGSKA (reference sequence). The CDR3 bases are TGCAGTGCTCCTGGAGGGCTAATGAGCTCCTACAATGAGCAGTTCTTC. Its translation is CSAPGGLMSSYNEQFF.